This T cell receptor (beta chain) appears in the sequencing data of a study of cytomegalovirus exposure and HLA in healthy donors. PCR was performed using 60 Vbeta and 13 Jbeta primers. Profiled with immunoSEQ multiplex PCR; TCRdb holds only in-frame clones, not every one. The sample lists some 110,000 clones; 75% to 90% were seen once. General observations from the study: A later analysis showed HLA-associated TCR beta chains outstripping equally common others in clonal expansion. Whilst most TCR sequences proved rare, a subset of public TCRs occurred across many donors. Roughly even sequencing depth across donors was the assumption behind the presence/absence analyses. In an earlier analysis, about 87% or about 30%: the productive usage of most TCR beta V segments.

This CDR3 contains 15 residues. Germline CDR1 reads WSHSY; CDR2 reads SAAADI. Details on this clone: The antigen is undetermined. A read error may produce the germline difference seen at one junction end.

The sequenced sample consisted of PBMCs. This chain connects TRBV10-2 to TRBJ2-1, with TRBD2 as a possible D gene (6 bases). The origin of this receptor is a young man in good health and CMV-seronegative. The CDR3 DNA reads as TGCGCCGGCAGTCAGACTAGTCCCGAATACAATGAGCAGTTCTTC. It specifies CAGSQTSPEYNEQFF.